The TCR beta chain under discussion was sequenced for a study of blood T cells in healthy people across ages. A J-beta primer mix and a sample-barcoded 5' primer were used in a second PCR of roughly 6 to 11 cycles. TCRdb re-analysed the 5' RACE reads in MiXCR, keeping a single row per CDR3 protein. The sample contains over 600,000 distinct CDR3 sequences, roughly 41% of which appear only once. The CDR3 is 15 residues long. Germline V lookup: CDR1 SGHDN, CDR2 FVKESK. The source material was blood. The receptor's source is a man older than 75 in good health. The chain uses TRBV14 and TRBJ2-1, with TRBD2 as a possible D gene (6 bases). With the DNA end fitting TRBJ2-7 better, the J assignment may be wrong. CDR3 sequence reads: CASSPQGGLNNEQYF. The CDR3 DNA follows: TGTGCCAGCAGCCCTCAGGGAGGTCTTAACAATGAGCAGTACTTC.